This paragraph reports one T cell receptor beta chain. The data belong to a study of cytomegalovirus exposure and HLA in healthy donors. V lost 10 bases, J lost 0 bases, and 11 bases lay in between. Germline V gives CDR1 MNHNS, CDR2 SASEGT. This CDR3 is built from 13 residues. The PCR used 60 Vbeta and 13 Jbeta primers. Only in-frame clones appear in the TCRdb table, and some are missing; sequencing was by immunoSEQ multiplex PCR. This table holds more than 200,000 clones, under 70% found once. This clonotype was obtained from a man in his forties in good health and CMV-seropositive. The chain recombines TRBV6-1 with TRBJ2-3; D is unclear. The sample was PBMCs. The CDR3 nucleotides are TGTGCCACGAGGATCCGTAGCACAGATACGCAGTATTTT. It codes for CATRIRSTDTQYF.